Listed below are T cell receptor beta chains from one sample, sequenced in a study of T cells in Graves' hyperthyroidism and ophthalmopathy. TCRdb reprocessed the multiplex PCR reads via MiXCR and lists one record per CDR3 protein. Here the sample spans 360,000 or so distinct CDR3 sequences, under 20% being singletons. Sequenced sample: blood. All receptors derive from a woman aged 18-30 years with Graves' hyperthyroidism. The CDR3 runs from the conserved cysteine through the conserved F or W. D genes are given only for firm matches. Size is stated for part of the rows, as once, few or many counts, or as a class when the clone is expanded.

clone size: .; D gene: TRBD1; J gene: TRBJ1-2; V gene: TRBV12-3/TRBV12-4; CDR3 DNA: TGTGCCAGCAGAACTGACTTTGACAGGGCAGACTATGGCTACACCTTC; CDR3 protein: CASRTDFDRADYGYTF
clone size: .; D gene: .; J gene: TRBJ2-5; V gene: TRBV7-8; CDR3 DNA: TGTGCCAGCAGCTCTCTGGAAGGACAGACAAAAGAGACCCAATACTTC; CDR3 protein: CASSSLEGQTKETQYF
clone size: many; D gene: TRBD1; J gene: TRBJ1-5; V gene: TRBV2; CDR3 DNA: TGTGCCAGCAGGGGATTGGGGACAGGGATGCATCAGCCCCAGCATTTT; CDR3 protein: CASRGLGTGMHQPQHF
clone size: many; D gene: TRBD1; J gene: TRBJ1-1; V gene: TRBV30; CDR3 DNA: TGTGCCTGGAGTGTAATGGGACAGGGAGGCCCAGTGGCTTTCTTT; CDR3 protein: CAWSVMGQGGPVAFF
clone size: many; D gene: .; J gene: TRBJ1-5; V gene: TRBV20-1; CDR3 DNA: TGCAGTGCCGGGCGGATCAATCAGCCCCAGCATTTT; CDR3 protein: CSAGRINQPQHF
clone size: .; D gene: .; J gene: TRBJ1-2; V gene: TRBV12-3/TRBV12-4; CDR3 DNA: TGTGCCAGCAGTCCAGCAGGGTCCCATGGCTACACCTTC; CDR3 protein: CASSPAGSHGYTF
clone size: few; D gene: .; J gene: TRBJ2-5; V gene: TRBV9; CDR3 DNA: TGTGCCAGCAGTTACAGGGTGTCATCAGAGACGCAGTACTTC; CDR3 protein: CASSYRVSSETQYF
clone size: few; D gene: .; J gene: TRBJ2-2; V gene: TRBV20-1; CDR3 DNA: TGCAGTGCTTCCCGAACAGACTCTGCCGGGGAGCTGTTTTTT; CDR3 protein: CSASRTDSAGELFF
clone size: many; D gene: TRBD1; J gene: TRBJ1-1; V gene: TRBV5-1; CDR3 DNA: TGCGCCAGCAGCCCCTTACCATGGACAGGGGCTATGAGCACTGAAGCTTTCTTT; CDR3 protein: CASSPLPWTGAMSTEAFF
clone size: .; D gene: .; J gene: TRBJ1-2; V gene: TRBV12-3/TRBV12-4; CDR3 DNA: TGTGCCAGCAGTTTGGCGCCACAGTCGAACTATGGCTACACCTTC; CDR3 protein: CASSLAPQSNYGYTF
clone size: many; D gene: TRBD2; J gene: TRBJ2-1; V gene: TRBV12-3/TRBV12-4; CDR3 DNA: TGTGCCAGCAGTCCGGGTAGCGGGGGGATCGGTAATGAGCAGTTCTTC; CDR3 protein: CASSPGSGGIGNEQFF
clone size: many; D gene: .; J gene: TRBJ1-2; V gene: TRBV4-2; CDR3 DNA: TGTGCCAGCAGCCAAGGCCCCTATGGCTACACCTTC; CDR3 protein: CASSQGPYGYTF
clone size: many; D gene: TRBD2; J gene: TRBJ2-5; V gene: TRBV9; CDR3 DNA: TGTGCCAGCAGCCCCGGGGTGGTAGCGGGGGGCCTTGACCAAGAGACCCAGTACTTC; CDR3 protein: CASSPGVVAGGLDQETQYF
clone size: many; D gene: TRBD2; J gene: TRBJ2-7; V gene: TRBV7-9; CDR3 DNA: TGTGCCAGCAGCTTCGTTAGGCGGGGGGCCTACGAGCAGTACTTC; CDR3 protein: CASSFVRRGAYEQYF
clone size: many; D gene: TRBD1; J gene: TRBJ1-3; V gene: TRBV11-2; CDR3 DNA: TGTGCCAGCAGCCCAGGGGGCCTTGGAAACACCATATATTTT; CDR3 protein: CASSPGGLGNTIYF
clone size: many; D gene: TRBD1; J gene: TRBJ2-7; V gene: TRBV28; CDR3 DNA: TGTGCCAGCATCGGGACAGGGACCTACGAGCAGTACTTC; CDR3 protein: CASIGTGTYEQYF
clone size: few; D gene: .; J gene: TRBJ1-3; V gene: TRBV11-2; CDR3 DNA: TGTGCCAGCAGCTTTAGGAATTTGGCCGGAAACACCATATATTTT; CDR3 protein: CASSFRNLAGNTIYF
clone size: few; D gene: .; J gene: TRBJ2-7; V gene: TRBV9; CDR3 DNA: TGTGCCAGCAGCAACCGGGACGGATCCTACGAGCAGTACTTC; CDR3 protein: CASSNRDGSYEQYF
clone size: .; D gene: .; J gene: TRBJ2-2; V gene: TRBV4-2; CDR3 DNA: TGTGCCAGCAACAGTCTCGGGGACCTTTGGGACACCGGGGAGCTGTTTTTT; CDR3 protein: CASNSLGDLWDTGELFF
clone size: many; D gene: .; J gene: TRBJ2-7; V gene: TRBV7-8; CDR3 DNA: TGTGCCAGCACCCCTGGCCCCTCCTCCGAGCAGTACTTC; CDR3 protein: CASTPGPSSEQYF
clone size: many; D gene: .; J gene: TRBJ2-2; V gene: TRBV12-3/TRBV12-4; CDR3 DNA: TGTGCCAGCACGGTGGGCGGGGAGCTGTTTTTT; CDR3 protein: CASTVGGELFF
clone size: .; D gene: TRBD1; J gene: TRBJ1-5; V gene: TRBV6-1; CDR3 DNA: TGTGCCAGCAGGTCGACAGGGTTGAGCAATCAGCCCCAGCATTTT; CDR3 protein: CASRSTGLSNQPQHF
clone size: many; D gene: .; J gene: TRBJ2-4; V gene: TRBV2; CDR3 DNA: TGTGCCAGCTCAGTAGCCAAAAACATTCAGTACTTC; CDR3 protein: CASSVAKNIQYF
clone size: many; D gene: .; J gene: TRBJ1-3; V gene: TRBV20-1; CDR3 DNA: TGCAGTGCTAGGGGGGTGGCCTCTGGAAACACCATATATTTT; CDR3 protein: CSARGVASGNTIYF
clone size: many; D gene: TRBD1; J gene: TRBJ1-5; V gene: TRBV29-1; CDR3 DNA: TGCAGCGCAACCCCGGGACAGGGCCTTGGGCCCCAGCATTTT; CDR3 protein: CSATPGQGLGPQHF
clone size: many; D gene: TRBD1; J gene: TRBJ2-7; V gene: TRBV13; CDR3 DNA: TGTGCCAGCAGTCCCAGGGGGCGCGGTTCTTACGAGCAGTACTTC; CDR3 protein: CASSPRGRGSYEQYF
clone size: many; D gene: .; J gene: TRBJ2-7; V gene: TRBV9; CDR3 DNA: TGTGCCAGCAGCCCAAGGTCGGAGGTCTGGGACTACGAGCAGTACTTC; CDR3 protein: CASSPRSEVWDYEQYF
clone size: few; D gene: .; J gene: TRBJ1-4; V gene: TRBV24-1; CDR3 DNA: TGTGCCACCAGTGATTCGGCCAGTTCTTCAACTAATGAAAAACTGTTTTTT; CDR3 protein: CATSDSASSSTNEKLFF
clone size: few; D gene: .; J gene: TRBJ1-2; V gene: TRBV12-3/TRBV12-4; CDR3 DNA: TGTGCCAGCAGCTCCAGGGTCGGAGGCTACACCTTC; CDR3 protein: CASSSRVGGYTF
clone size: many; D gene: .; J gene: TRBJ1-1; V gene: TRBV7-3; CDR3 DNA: TGTGCCAGCAGCTTATACGGACTAAAACCAAACACTGAAGCTTTCTTT; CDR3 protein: CASSLYGLKPNTEAFF
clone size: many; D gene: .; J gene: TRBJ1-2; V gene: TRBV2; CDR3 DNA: TGTGCCAGCAGTCCGGGCCTGCCTCTTAACTATGGCTACACCTTC; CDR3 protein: CASSPGLPLNYGYTF
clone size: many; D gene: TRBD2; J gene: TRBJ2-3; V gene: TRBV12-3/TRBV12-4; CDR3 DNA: TGTGCCAGCAGTCTTAGCGGGGGAAGAGATACGCAGTATTTT; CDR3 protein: CASSLSGGRDTQYF
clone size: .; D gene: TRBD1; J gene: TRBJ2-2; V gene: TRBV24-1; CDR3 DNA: TGTGCCACCAGTGAGGCGGGACAGGGGGGGAGAGTCCCCGGGGAGCTGTTTTTT; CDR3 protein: CATSEAGQGGRVPGELFF
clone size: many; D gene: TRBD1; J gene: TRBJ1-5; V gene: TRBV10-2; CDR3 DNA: TGCGCCAGCCGACCGGGACAGGGGATCCAGCCCCAGCATTTT; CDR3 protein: CASRPGQGIQPQHF
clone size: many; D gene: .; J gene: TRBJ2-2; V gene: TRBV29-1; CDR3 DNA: TGCAGCGTTGCACAGCTGGGGACCGGGGAGCTGTTTTTT; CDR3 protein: CSVAQLGTGELFF
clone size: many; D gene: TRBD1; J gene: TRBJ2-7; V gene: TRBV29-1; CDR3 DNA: TGCAGCGTTGAGGTGGGAACAGGGGGCTACGAGCAGTACTTC; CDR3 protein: CSVEVGTGGYEQYF
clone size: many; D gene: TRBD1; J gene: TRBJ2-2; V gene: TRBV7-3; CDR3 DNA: TGTGCCAGCAGCTTAATGTACAGGGGGAAGAACACCGGGGAGCTGTTTTTT; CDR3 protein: CASSLMYRGKNTGELFF
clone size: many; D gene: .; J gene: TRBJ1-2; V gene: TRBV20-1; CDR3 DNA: TGCAGTGCTAGAGGGAGGAACTATGGCTACACCTTC; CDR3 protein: CSARGRNYGYTF
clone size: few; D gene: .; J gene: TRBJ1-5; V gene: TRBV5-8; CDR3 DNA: TGTGCCAGCAGCCGCGATTGGGATCTCAATCAGCCCCAGCATTTT; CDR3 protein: CASSRDWDLNQPQHF
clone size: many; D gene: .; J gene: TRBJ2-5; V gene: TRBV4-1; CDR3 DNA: TGCGCCAGCAGCCAAGTTGGCAGGGACCAAGAGACCCAGTACTTC; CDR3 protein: CASSQVGRDQETQYF
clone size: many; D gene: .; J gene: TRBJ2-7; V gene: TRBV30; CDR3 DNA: TGTGCCTGGAGTGCACTAACTTTGGGGGGCGAGCAGTACTTC; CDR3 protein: CAWSALTLGGEQYF
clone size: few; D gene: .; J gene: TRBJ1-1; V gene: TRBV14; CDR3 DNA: TGTGCCAGCAGCCTCTGGGGCATATTTTTGGTACGTGGAACCACTGAAGCTTTCTTT; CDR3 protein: CASSLWGIFLVRGTTEAFF
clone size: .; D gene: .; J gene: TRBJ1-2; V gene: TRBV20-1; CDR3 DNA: TGCAGTGCTAGAGGCCAGGTCGGCTACACCTTC; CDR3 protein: CSARGQVGYTF
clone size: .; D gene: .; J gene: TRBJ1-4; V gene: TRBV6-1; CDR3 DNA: TGTGCCAGCAGTGAAGGTCCGGCAGATGAAAAACTGTTTTTT; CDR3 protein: CASSEGPADEKLFF
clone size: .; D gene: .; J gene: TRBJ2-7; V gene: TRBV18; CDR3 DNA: TGTGCCAGCTCACGACCCGCTGGCTCCTACGAGCAGTACTTC; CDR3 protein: CASSRPAGSYEQYF
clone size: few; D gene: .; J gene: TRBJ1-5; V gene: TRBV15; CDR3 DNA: TGTGCCACCAGCAGCGGCCCGGGTAGCAATCAGCCCCAGCATTTT; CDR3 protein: CATSSGPGSNQPQHF
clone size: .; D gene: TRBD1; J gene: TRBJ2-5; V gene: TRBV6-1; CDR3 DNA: TGTGCCAGCAGTGGCCAACCGGGACAGGGGGTTAGAGAGACCCAGTACTTC; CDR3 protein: CASSGQPGQGVRETQYF
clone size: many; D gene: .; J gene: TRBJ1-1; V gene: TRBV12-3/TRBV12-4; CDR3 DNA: TGTGCCAGCAGTCTTTCGGGGATCCAAGCTTTCTTT; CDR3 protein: CASSLSGIQAFF
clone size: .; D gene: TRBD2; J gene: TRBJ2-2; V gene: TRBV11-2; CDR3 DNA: TGTGCCAGCAGCCCCCTGGCGGGAGGTTTCACCGGGGAGCTGTTTTTT; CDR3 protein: CASSPLAGGFTGELFF
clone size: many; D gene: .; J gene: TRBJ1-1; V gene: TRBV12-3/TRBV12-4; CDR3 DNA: TGTGCCAGCAGTTTTGAGGGGGGGTGGGGCACTGAAGCTTTCTTT; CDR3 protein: CASSFEGGWGTEAFF
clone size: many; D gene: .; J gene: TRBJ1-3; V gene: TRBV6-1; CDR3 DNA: TGTGCCAGCAGTGGATCATACACCATATATTTT; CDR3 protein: CASSGSYTIYF
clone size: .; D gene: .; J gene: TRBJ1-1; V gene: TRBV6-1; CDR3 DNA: TGTGCCAGCAGCCTCTGGCCAGAAGCTTTCTTT; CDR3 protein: CASSLWPEAFF